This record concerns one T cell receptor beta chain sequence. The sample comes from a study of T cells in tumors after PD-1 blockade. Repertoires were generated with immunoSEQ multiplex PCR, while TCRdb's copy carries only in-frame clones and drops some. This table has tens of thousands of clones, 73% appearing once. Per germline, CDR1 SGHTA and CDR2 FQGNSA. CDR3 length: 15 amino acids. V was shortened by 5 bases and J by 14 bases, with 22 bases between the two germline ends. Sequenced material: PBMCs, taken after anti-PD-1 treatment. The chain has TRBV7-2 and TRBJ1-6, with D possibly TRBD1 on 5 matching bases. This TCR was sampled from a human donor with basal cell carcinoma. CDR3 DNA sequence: TGTGCCAGCAGCCCAAATGGGGGGTCGGTTGAATCCCTCCACTTT. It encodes CASSPNGGSVESLHF.